Below are 27 T cell receptor beta chains sequenced from a single sample in a study of T cells after somatic rescue of genetic block. Repertoires were generated with immunoSEQ multiplex PCR, while TCRdb's copy carries only in-frame clones and drops some. The data hold roughly 67,000 clones, with 80% to 95% observed a single time. Sequencing was done on a sample of peripheral blood mononuclear cells (PBMCs). The receptors derive from a man in his forties or fifties.

V and J are TRBV10-3 and TRBJ2-3; D might be TRBD2 (6 bases). The CDR3 is 16 residues long. Trimming took 0 bases from V and 3 from J, leaving 13 bases between them. Germline CDR1 reads ENHRY; CDR2 reads SYGVKD. The CDR3 sequence is CAISESMEGATDTQYF. The CDR3 bases are TGTGCCATCAGTGAGTCGATGGAGGGAGCTACAGATACGCAGTATTTT.

The chain couples TRBV6-1 to TRBJ2-5; D is perhaps TRBD1 or TRBD2 (5 bases each). Germline lookup yields CDR1 MNHNS and CDR2 SASEGT. V lost 6 bases and J lost 5, with 16 bases in between. CDR3 size: 14 residues. The CDR3 nucleotides are TGTGCCAGCAGCTACGGGACCCCAAAGGAGACCCAGTACTTC. Protein: CASSYGTPKETQYF.

In nucleotides, the CDR3 is TGCGCCAGCAGCTCAAACTGGGACAGGGCAGGGCAGTTCTTC. The encoded protein is CASSSNWDRAGQFF. The genes are TRBV4-1 and TRBJ2-1; TRBD1 aligns across 9 bases. CDR3 size: 14 residues. With V trimmed by 5 bases and J by 12 bases, 11 bases remained unmatched. Per germline, CDR1 MGHRA and CDR2 YSYEKL.

On this clone: A junction boundary mismatches the germline segment, possibly from a read error. J is TRBJ2-2 and V is TRBV7-7; D possibly corresponds to TRBD1 (7 bases). The germline gives CDR1 SSHAT, CDR2 FNYEAQ (reference sequence). The CDR3 length is 16 residues. In nucleotides, the CDR3 is TGTGCTAGCAGCTTAGTAGGCCAGGGGGGCACCGGGGAGCTGTTTTTT. Amino acids: CASSLVGQGGTGELFF.

The chain carries TRBV7-8 and TRBJ1-4, with a possible D match to TRBD1 (6 bases). The CDR3 totals 16 residues. Trimming cost V 5 bases and J 4 bases, with 17 bases left between them. Germline loops: CDR1 SGHVS, CDR2 FQNEAQ. This CDR3 reads CASSGRWAGDNEKLFF. Here the CDR3 DNA reads TGTGCCAGCAGCGGCAGGTGGGCAGGGGATAATGAAAAACTGTTTTTT.

The CDR3 coding sequence is TGTGCCAGCAGCTCTGTCACCCTTATGACGGGAGGAGGTAACGGGGAGCTGTTTTTT. Residues: CASSSVTLMTGGGNGELFF. The chain couples TRBV7-9 to TRBJ2-2; 7 nucleotides line up with TRBD2. The germline V gene encodes CDR1 SEHNR and CDR2 FQNEAQ (reference sequence). The CDR3 is 19 amino acids. V shed 4 bases and J 7 bases; nucleotides not matched to a gene: 21. The full variable domain, completed using reference TRBV7-9 and TRBJ2-2, is DTGVSQNPRHKITKRGQNVTFRCDPISEHNRLYWYRQTLGQGPEFLTYFQNEAQLEKSRLLSDRFSAERPKGSFSTLEIQRTEQGDSAMYLCASSSVTLMTGGGNGELFFGEGSRLTVL.

The gene calls are TRBV7-9 and TRBJ1-4; the D gene is possibly TRBD1 (6 bases). This CDR3 comprises 15 residues. Trimming took 1 base from V and 4 from J, leaving 10 bases between them. CDR1 SEHNR and CDR2 FQNEAQ come from the germline V gene (reference sequence). In DNA form, the CDR3 reads TGTGCCAGCAGCTTAGTAGCAGGGGTTAATGAAAAACTGTTTTTT. It codes for CASSLVAGVNEKLFF.

The rearrangement joins TRBV10-1 to TRBJ2-7, with D hard to call. Per the germline V gene, CDR1 is WNHNN and CDR2 is SYGVQD (reference sequence). Trimming shortened V by 2 bases and J by 0 bases, and 8 bases separated the two germline ends. The length of the CDR3 is 14 residues. CDR3 DNA: TGCGCCAGCAGTGAGGAGCCGAGCTCCTACGAGCAGTACTTC. This translates into CASSEEPSSYEQYF.

The chain links TRBV7-9 to TRBJ2-5; 8 bases match TRBD1. Near its end, the DNA agrees better with TRBJ2-7, so the J call may be wrong. Per the germline V gene, CDR1 is SEHNR and CDR2 is FQNEAQ (reference sequence). This CDR3 has 15 residues. In nucleotides, the CDR3 is TGTGCCAGCAGCCATCACCAGGGGGCAGGTGACGAGCAGTACTTC. Translating it yields CASSHHQGAGDEQYF.

The chain recombines TRBV27 with TRBJ2-2; tentatively, D is TRBD1 (6 bases). The CDR3 totals 15 residues. Germline lookup yields CDR1 MNHEY and CDR2 SMNVEV (reference sequence). The ends were cut back, 5 bases at V and 0 bases at J, with 10 bases in the middle. Here the CDR3 reads CASSPWTANTGELFF. The CDR3 DNA reads as TGTGCCAGCAGTCCCTGGACAGCGAACACCGGGGAGCTGTTTTTT.

V is TRBV5-1 and J is TRBJ1-2; D gene uncertain. Germline CDR1 SGHRS, CDR2 YFSETQ. The V end lost 0 bases, the J end lost 3 bases, and 9 bases lay between the germline ends. CDR3 length equals 14 residues. CDR3 bases: TGCGCCAGCAGCTTGGACTGGGGAGACTATGGCTACACCTTC. It yields the protein CASSLDWGDYGYTF.

The chain carries TRBV27 and TRBJ2-1; 11 bases align to TRBD2. Germline lookup yields CDR1 MNHEY and CDR2 SMNVEV (reference sequence). The CDR3 is 19 amino acids. V dropped 5 bases and J dropped 0; count of bases not matched to a gene: 12. DNA of the CDR3: TGTGCCAGCAGTCCTAAGGGACTAGCGGAGATTAGCTCCTACAATGAGCAGTTCTTC. This codes for CASSPKGLAEISSYNEQFF.

This chain uses TRBV5-4 with TRBJ2-2; D is possibly TRBD1 (6 bases). Trimming removed 2 bases at V and 1 base at J, with 9 bases between. The CDR3 loop spans 15 amino acids. CDR1 SGHNT and CDR2 YYREEE come from the germline V gene (reference sequence). CDR3 in amino acids: CASSFGGRNTGELFF. In DNA form, the CDR3 reads TGTGCCAGCAGCTTTGGGGGCAGGAACACCGGGGAGCTGTTTTTT.

CDR3 DNA sequence: TGTGCCAGCAGTTTATCCCCGGGAAGAGGTTCACCCCTCCACTTT. Translating it yields CASSLSPGRGSPLHF. This chain links TRBV28 with TRBJ1-6; D ambiguous. The CDR3 spans 15 residues. V gave up 1 base and J gave up 9 bases, with 13 bases separating them. Looked up from germline, CDR1 is MDHEN and CDR2 is SYDVKM.

The chain joins TRBV28 to TRBJ1-4; a possible D gene is TRBD1 (5 bases). Germline loops: CDR1 MDHEN, CDR2 SYDVKM. The CDR3 loop spans 15 amino acids. V shed 6 bases and J shed 1 base, with 12 bases lying between them. DNA of the CDR3: TGTGCCAGCAGGGTGCAGGGTGGAACTAATGAAAAACTGTTTTTT. It translates to CASRVQGGTNEKLFF.

The chain links TRBV7-3 to TRBJ2-3; TRBD2 matches 11 bases. The junction had 12 bases not matched to a gene; V was cut back by 4 bases and J by 6 bases. CDR1 SGHTA and CDR2 FQGTGA come from the germline V gene. The CDR3 is 17 amino acids. CDR3 region: CASSSPGIAGGLDTQYF. Here the CDR3 DNA reads TGTGCCAGCAGCTCCCCCGGGATAGCGGGGGGGCTCGATACGCAGTATTTT.

This clone came up once. The V and J genes are TRBV7-9 and TRBJ2-3; D perhaps matches TRBD2 (5 bases). The ends were cut back, 3 bases at V and 4 bases at J, with 11 bases in the middle. Germline V lookup: CDR1 SEHNR, CDR2 FQNEAQ (reference sequence). This CDR3 has 14 residues. In DNA, the CDR3 is TGTGCCAGCAGCTTGGGGAGTAATGCAGATACGCAGTATTTT. Translated, it gives CASSLGSNADTQYF.

The J gene is TRBJ2-1, the V gene TRBV5-1, with TRBD2 as a possible D gene (5 bases). This CDR3 spans 16 amino acids. Looked up from germline, CDR1 is SGHRS and CDR2 is YFSETQ. Trimming removed 4 bases at V and 0 bases at J, with 14 bases between. In nucleotides, the CDR3 is TGCGCCAGCAGCCCCGTCGTGGGGAGCTCCTACAATGAGCAGTTCTTC. Amino acid sequence: CASSPVVGSSYNEQFF.

The V call is TRBV28, the J call TRBJ2-5; D might be TRBD1 (6 bases). From germline, CDR1 is MDHEN and CDR2 SYDVKM. V was pared by 6 bases and J by 5 bases, with 19 bases between. The CDR3 extends over 15 amino acids. The CDR3 DNA follows: TGTGCCAGCAGCCGCCCCTACAGGGTGGGGGAGACCCAGTACTTC. Its protein product is CASSRPYRVGETQYF.

The chain has TRBV4-1 and TRBJ2-5, with a weak D call TRBD1 (6 bases). The end of the DNA aligns better with TRBJ2-7, so the J call may be wrong. Germline V gives CDR1 MGHRA, CDR2 YSYEKL. This CDR3 has 13 amino acids. The CDR3 DNA is TGCGCCAGCAGCCAGATACAGGGCTACGAGCAGTACTTC. It codes for CASSQIQGYEQYF.

The chain uses TRBV4-1 and TRBJ1-1, with D unresolved. The V gene lost 4 bases and the J gene lost 6 bases, with 12 bases spanning the gap. Germline-derived CDR1 and CDR2 are MGHRA and YSYEKL. The CDR3 is 13 residues long. The CDR3 is CASSPPNFPEAFF. The CDR3 nucleotides are TGCGCCAGCAGCCCTCCCAATTTCCCTGAAGCTTTCTTT.

The chain joins TRBV6-5 to TRBJ2-4; 7 nucleotides match TRBD2. Germline CDR1 is MNHEY and CDR2 is SVGAGI. This CDR3 spans 16 amino acids. V gave up 2 bases and J gave up 2 bases; unmatched junction bases: 6. The CDR3 DNA reads TGTGCCAGCAGTTACGAGCGGGAACCTTCCAAAAACATTCAGTACTTC. This translates into CASSYEREPSKNIQYF.

This chain uses TRBV2 with TRBJ1-5, with no clear D. With 8 bases removed from V and 0 bases from J, the gap between germline ends came to 8 bases. Germline V gene sequence: CDR1 SNHLY, CDR2 FYNNEI. This CDR3 is built from 13 residues. CDR3 DNA: TGTGCCAGCTTACGGGATAGCAATCAGCCCCAGCATTTT. It is translated as CASLRDSNQPQHF.

The count of this clone is one. This chain joins TRBV7-9 and TRBJ2-7; D is unclear. V lost 11 bases to trimming and J lost 0 bases, with 11 bases between them. The CDR3 extends over 12 amino acids. Germline CDR1 reads SEHNR; CDR2 reads FQNEAQ (reference sequence). CDR3 protein: CALVGNSYEQYF. CDR3 bases: TGTGCCCTTGTCGGAAACTCCTACGAGCAGTACTTC. Combining the CDR3 with reference TRBV7-9 and TRBJ2-7 gives the whole variable domain DTGVSQNPRHKITKRGQNVTFRCDPISEHNRLYWYRQTLGQGPEFLTYFQNEAQLEKSRLLSDRFSAERPKGSFSTLEIQRTEQGDSAMYLCALVGNSYEQYFGPGTRLTVT.

The chain employs TRBV5-1 and TRBJ1-2; no firm D call. This CDR3 has 13 residues. Germline V gene sequence: CDR1 SGHRS, CDR2 YFSETQ. Trimming took off 0 bases at V and 8 bases at J, with 11 bases between the two ends. The CDR3 nucleotides read TGCGCCAGCAGCTTGGGGGCAATGGGAGGCTACACCTTC. Its translation: CASSLGAMGGYTF.

DNA for the CDR3: TGCGCCAGCAGCCAAGATCGAGGCGGGAGAGAGACCCAGTACTTC. Its protein product is CASSQDRGGRETQYF. The chain carries TRBV4-3 and TRBJ2-5; 7 nucleotides agree with TRBD2. V lost 0 bases to trimming and J lost 4 bases; unmatched junction nucleotides: 5. CDR3 length: 15 residues. Germline CDR1 and CDR2: LGHNA and YSLEER.

The genes are TRBV5-8 and TRBJ2-1, with unresolved D. This CDR3 is built from 15 residues. With 4 bases removed from V and 6 bases from J, the gap between germline ends came to 17 bases. Germline loops: CDR1 SGHTS, CDR2 YDEGEE. The CDR3 DNA sequence: TGTGCCAGCAGCCTGTCACTAAGTTGGGGCAATGAGCAGTTCTTC. It codes for CASSLSLSWGNEQFF.